This passage covers 12 T cell receptor beta chains from one sample sequenced in a study of T-cell reconstitution after alpha-beta-depleted transplantation in children. A TCRbeta library incorporating unique molecular identifiers was prepared. Via MiXCR, TCRdb re-called the PCR reads, giving one row per CDR3 protein. The sample includes about 980,000 distinct CDR3 sequences, roughly 29% of them seen just once. Specimen: PBMCs, mostly from graft donor cells, collected 360 days after TCRalphabeta/CD19-depleted stem cell transplant. These receptors were taken from a boy under three years old who had a stem cell transplant for SCID, so the T cells may come from the graft donor.

This clonotype was observed once. A junction end diverges from the germline sequence, so it may reflect a read error. The chain combines TRBV29-1 with TRBJ2-7, with 8 bases fitting TRBD1. The CDR3 is made up of 14 amino acids. The germline V gene encodes CDR1 SQVTM and CDR2 ANQGSEA. In nucleotides, the CDR3 is TGCAGCGTTAAAGAGCCAGGGGGCTTGTACGAGCAGTACTTC. It specifies CSVKEPGGLYEQYF.

The chain is built from TRBV5-1 and TRBJ1-4; 10 bases align to TRBD1. The ends lost 3 bases at V and 13 bases at J; junction bases unmatched: 3. CDR1 is SGHRS, CDR2 YFSETQ, per germline. The CDR3 consists of 12 residues. The CDR3 DNA reads TGCGCCAGCAGCTCTGGACAGGGGGGACTGTTTTTT. It translates to CASSSGQGGLFF.

This clonotype has just a few counts. The chain employs TRBV10-3 and TRBJ2-3, with D hard to call. CDR1 is ENHRY and CDR2 is SYGVKD in the germline V gene. CDR3 length equals 13 residues. Trimming cost V 3 bases and J 6 bases, with 10 bases left between them. CDR3 in DNA: TGTGCCATCAGTGACCCTCCCACGGATACGCAGTATTTT. Protein product: CAISDPPTDTQYF.

This clonotype is a singleton in its sample. Sequence at one end of the junction differs from germline and may be a read error. The chain is built from TRBV5-1 and TRBJ2-1; D unresolved. Per the germline V gene, CDR1 is SGHRS and CDR2 is YFSETQ. This CDR3 is 16 amino acids long. Here the CDR3 reads CASSLEIVGHYYEQFF. For the CDR3, the DNA is TGCGCCAGCAGCTTGGAAATTGTAGGGCACTACTATGAGCAGTTCTTC.

V is TRBV18 and J is TRBJ2-2; weak D call: TRBD2 (6 bases). This CDR3 region has 16 residues. With 1 base removed from V and 0 bases from J, the gap between germline ends came to 9 bases. From germline, CDR1 is KGHSH and CDR2 LQKENI. The CDR3 loop is CASSPRGLTNTGELFF. In nucleotides, the CDR3 is TGTGCCAGCTCACCACGGGGACTGACGAACACCGGGGAGCTGTTTTTT. The variable domain in full, with the rest retrieved from reference TRBV18 and TRBJ2-2, is NAGVMQNPRHLVRRRGQEARLRCSPMKGHSHVYWYRQLPEEGLKFMVYLQKENIIDESGMPKERFSAEFPKEGPSILRIQQVVRGDSAAYFCASSPRGLTNTGELFFGEGSRLTVL.

The J gene is TRBJ2-7, the V gene TRBV20-1, with a possible D match to TRBD1 (6 bases). The CDR3 length is 15 residues. CDR1 DFQATT and CDR2 SNEGSKA come from the germline V gene (reference sequence). Trimming took 0 bases from V and 0 from J, leaving 12 bases between them. The DNA of the CDR3 is TGCAGTGCTAGAGATCCCACAGGGAACTCCTACGAGCAGTACTTC. Protein: CSARDPTGNSYEQYF.

The rearrangement uses TRBV7-6 and TRBJ2-5; D may be TRBD1 (5 bases). Germline V gives CDR1 SGHVS, CDR2 FNYEAQ. The CDR3 loop spans 14 amino acids. V lost 1 base to trimming and J lost 6 bases, with 12 bases between them. The CDR3: CASSLGTFGQTQYF. CDR3 nucleotides: TGTGCCAGCAGCTTAGGGACATTTGGGCAGACCCAGTACTTC.

The V call is TRBV12-3 or TRBV12-4, the J call TRBJ1-1; D not certain. The CDR3 has 11 amino acids. The V end was cut by 6 bases, the J end by 11 bases, with 13 bases between. CDR3 residues: CASRIGPGAFF. CDR3 nucleotides: TGTGCCAGCAGGATTGGGCCGGGCGCTTTCTTT.

This clonotype was seen a few times. The V gene is TRBV27, the J gene TRBJ2-7, with a weak D call TRBD1 (5 bases). This CDR3 comprises 15 residues. CDR1 is MNHEY, CDR2 SMNVEV, per germline (reference sequence). Trimming removed 3 bases at V and 2 bases at J, with 14 bases between. The CDR3 sequence: CASSFGAGFTYEQYF. The CDR3 nucleotides read TGTGCCAGCAGTTTTGGGGCAGGGTTTACCTACGAGCAGTACTTC.

This clonotype was seen many times. The V gene is TRBV6-5, the J gene TRBJ1-1; D not resolved. The CDR3 sequence is 13 residues long. V lost 2 bases, J lost 1 base, and 5 bases lay in between. Germline CDR1 MNHEY, CDR2 SVGAGI. CDR3 coding DNA: TGTGCCAGCAGTTACGGCCAGAACACTGAAGCTTTCTTT. It is translated as CASSYGQNTEAFF.

This clonotype was counted only a few times. The genes are TRBV12-3 or TRBV12-4 and TRBJ2-1; the match to TRBD2 covers 7 bases. The CDR3 contains 16 residues. V lost 2 bases and J lost 5; bases outside the gene matches: 9. CDR3: CASSLWDWAGDNEQFF. CDR3 DNA sequence: TGTGCCAGCAGTTTATGGGACTGGGCGGGAGACAATGAGCAGTTCTTC.

This rearrangement joins TRBV11-2 to TRBJ1-1; a weak D match, TRBD1 (6 bases). Germline assignment: CDR1 SGHAT and CDR2 FQNNGV. The CDR3 length is 16 residues. With 2 bases removed from V and 0 bases from J, the gap between germline ends came to 13 bases. The CDR3 nucleotides read TGTGCCAGCAGCTTAAGGGGGAGAATGATGAACACTGAAGCTTTCTTT. It is translated as CASSLRGRMMNTEAFF.